Below are 2 T cell receptor beta chains sequenced from a single sample in a study of cytomegalovirus exposure and HLA in healthy donors. PCR involved 60 Vbeta and 13 Jbeta primers. TCRdb's copy holds only in-frame clones and misses some; the assay was immunoSEQ multiplex PCR. The sample includes 100,000 to 150,000 clones, roughly 88% of them seen just once. The material sequenced was PBMCs. The source of these receptors is a boy younger than 18 in good health and CMV-seronegative.

The rearrangement links TRBV2 to TRBJ1-5; D is possibly TRBD1 (6 bases). The CDR3 spans 16 residues. The germline V and J ends were trimmed by 3 bases and 5 bases, with 17 bases remaining between them. CDR1 SNHLY and CDR2 FYNNEI come from the germline V gene. CDR3 DNA: TGTGCCAGCAGTGATTCGTCCAGGGACATCCATCAGCCCCAGCATTTT. Translating it yields CASSDSSRDIHQPQHF. Together with reference TRBV2 and TRBJ1-5, the CDR3 gives the full variable domain: EPEVTQTPSHQVTQMGQEVILRCVPISNHLYFYWYRQILGQKVEFLVSFYNNEISEKSEIFDDQFSVERPDGSNFTLKIRSTKLEDSAMYFCASSDSSRDIHQPQHFGDGTRLSIL.

The chain joins TRBV5-1 to TRBJ1-1, with D possibly matching TRBD1 (6 bases). Germline CDR1 is SGHRS and CDR2 is YFSETQ. V lost 0 bases to trimming and J lost 6 bases, with 15 bases between them. This CDR3 contains 15 residues. The CDR3 protein is CASSLVVRQDAEAFF. The DNA of the CDR3 is TGCGCCAGCAGCTTGGTGGTGAGACAGGACGCTGAAGCTTTCTTT. Full variable domain (rest looked up from reference TRBV5-1 and TRBJ1-1): KAGVTQTPRYLIKTRGQQVTLSCSPISGHRSVSWYQQTPGQGLQFLFEYFSETQRNKGNFPGRFSGRQFSNSRSEMNVSTLELGDSALYLCASSLVVRQDAEAFFGQGTRLTVV.